The next 9 T cell receptor beta chains were all read from a single sample in a study of T cell repertoires in cytomegalovirus infection. TCRdb re-called the reads with MiXCR, one entry per CDR3 protein. This table holds about 160,000 distinct CDR3 sequences, over 15% found once. The sample consisted of CD8+ T cells from PBMCs. The origin of the receptors is a human donor in good health (CMV status not recorded). Some clones in this sample may be carry-over from other donors' samples.

A few counts support this clonotype. The junction does not match germline at one end; this may be a read error. The rearrangement joins TRBV28 to TRBJ2-7; either TRBD1 or TRBD2 may fit D (5 bases each). The CDR3 extends over 14 amino acids. Germline CDR1 reads MDHEN; CDR2 reads SYDVKM. The chain's CDR3 is CASSPRWDPYERYF. DNA for the CDR3: TGTGCCAGCAGCCCCCGGTGGGACCCATACGAGCGGTACTTC.

This clonotype occurred a few times. As DNA, the CDR3 is TGTGCCACCAGCACGCGGGAGCGAATCAATGAGCAGTTCTTC. This encodes CATSTRERINEQFF. V gene TRBV15 combines with J gene TRBJ2-1, with 7 bases fitting TRBD2. The V gene's germline CDR1 is LNHNV and CDR2 YYDKDF (reference sequence). V lost 4 bases, J lost 6 bases, and 6 bases stayed unmatched. The CDR3 covers 14 residues.

The table lists this clonotype with a few counts. This chain's CDR3 is CASRGQGINEQFF. In DNA, the CDR3 is TGTGCCAGCAGAGGACAGGGAATCAATGAGCAGTTCTTC. The genes are TRBV7-9 and TRBJ2-1; 8 nucleotides align to TRBD1. The CDR3 has 13 amino acids. CDR1 and CDR2 (germline): SEHNR, FQNEAQ (reference sequence). The V and J ends lost 6 bases and 6 bases, in that order; junction bases with no gene match: 4. Looking up the rest from reference TRBV7-9 and TRBJ2-1 gives the full variable domain: DTGVSQNPRHKITKRGQNVTFRCDPISEHNRLYWYRQTLGQGPEFLTYFQNEAQLEKSRLLSDRFSAERPKGSFSTLEIQRTEQGDSAMYLCASRGQGINEQFFGPGTRLTVL.

This rearrangement joins TRBV28 to TRBJ2-1; no clear D. The CDR3 runs 16 residues. The germline V gene has CDR1 MDHEN and CDR2 SYDVKM. Trimming removed 7 bases at V and 3 bases at J, with 19 bases between. The CDR3 DNA sequence: TGTGCCAGCAACCCCTCCTCGGGCTCGCACTACAATGAGCAGTTCTTC. Its translation: CASNPSSGSHYNEQFF. Drawing the rest from reference TRBV28 and TRBJ2-1, the complete variable domain is DVKVTQSSRYLVKRTGEKVFLECVQDMDHENMFWYRQDPGLGLRLIYFSYDVKMKEKGDIPEGYSVSREKKERFSLILESASTNQTSMYLCASNPSSGSHYNEQFFGPGTRLTVL.

This clonotype came up a few times. V gene TRBV7-8 combines with J gene TRBJ2-5; 7 nucleotides line up with TRBD1. This CDR3 comprises 16 residues. Losses at the gene ends were 3 bases for V and 1 base for J; bases not matched to a gene: 8. Looked up from germline, CDR1 is SGHVS and CDR2 is FQNEAQ. In nucleotides, the CDR3 is TGTGCCAGCAGCTTTCCTGAGGGGACAGTCCAAGAGACCCAGTACTTC. Residues: CASSFPEGTVQETQYF. Together with reference TRBV7-8 and TRBJ2-5, the CDR3 gives the full variable domain: GAGVSQSPRYKVAKRGQDVALRCDPISGHVSLFWYQQALGQGPEFLTYFQNEAQLDKSGLPSDRFFAERPEGSVSTLKIQRTQQEDSAVYLCASSFPEGTVQETQYFGPGTRLLVL.

This clonotype was seen only a few times. The rearrangement joins TRBV7-2 to TRBJ1-1; D is unresolved. Trimming removed 2 bases at V and 5 bases at J, with 9 bases between. Germline CDR1 SGHTA, CDR2 FQGNSA. The CDR3 loop spans 13 amino acids. Here the CDR3 reads CASSLTRSTEAFF. The CDR3 DNA reads TGTGCCAGCAGCTTAACGAGGAGTACTGAAGCTTTCTTT.

This clonotype has a handful of counts. V is TRBV7-9 and J is TRBJ2-7, with a possible D match to TRBD1 (6 bases). This CDR3 region has 14 residues. V shed 1 base and J shed 9 bases, with 16 bases lying between them. Germline lookup yields CDR1 SEHNR and CDR2 FQNEAQ (reference sequence). CDR3 sequence: CASSLGVTQGVQYF. For the CDR3, the DNA is TGTGCCAGCAGCTTAGGAGTTACACAGGGTGTGCAGTACTTC.

This clonotype was detected a few times. This rearrangement joins TRBV11-2 to TRBJ2-1; D unclear. The V gene lost 3 bases and the J gene lost 8 bases, with 11 bases spanning the gap. CDR1 and CDR2 (germline): SGHAT, FQNNGV. This CDR3 comprises 13 residues. The CDR3 region has the DNA TGTGCCAGCAGCTTTGGCTTGCTCGATGAGCAGTTCTTC. It yields the protein CASSFGLLDEQFF.

In its sample, this clonotype was seen a few times. The genes are TRBV18 and TRBJ2-3, with 12 bases lining up with TRBD1. Germline V gives CDR1 KGHSH, CDR2 LQKENI. V was clipped by 6 bases and J by 6 bases; unmatched bases: 16. The CDR3 has 18 amino acids. The CDR3 DNA reads TGTGCCAGCTCTCCCGGGACAGGGGGCACCTACTCTACGGATACGCAGTATTTT. This codes for CASSPGTGGTYSTDTQYF. Drawing the rest from reference TRBV18 and TRBJ2-3, the complete variable domain is NAGVMQNPRHLVRRRGQEARLRCSPMKGHSHVYWYRQLPEEGLKFMVYLQKENIIDESGMPKERFSAEFPKEGPSILRIQQVVRGDSAAYFCASSPGTGGTYSTDTQYFGPGTRLTVL.